The TCR beta chain under discussion was sequenced for a study of blood T cell repertoires in COVID-19. Germline CDR1 reads LNHDA; CDR2 reads SQIVND (reference sequence). V gave up 3 bases and J gave up 7 bases, with 13 bases separating them. This CDR3 is 14 amino acids long. Those enrolled in Seattle joined during active infection and were followed longitudinally afterward. Measured with immunoSEQ multiplex PCR; TCRdb has only the in-frame clones, and not every one. The top ten hold more than 20% of the sample, which has tens of thousands of clones, 75% to 90% seen once. J is TRBJ2-1 and V is TRBV19; TRBD2 is a possible D gene (5 bases). This TCR was sampled from a woman older than 75 with COVID-19, enrolled during active disease. What was sequenced was peripheral blood. The CDR3 nucleotides are TGTGCCAGTAGTATGTCTAGAGGGTGGAATGAGCAGTTCTTC. As protein: CASSMSRGWNEQFF.